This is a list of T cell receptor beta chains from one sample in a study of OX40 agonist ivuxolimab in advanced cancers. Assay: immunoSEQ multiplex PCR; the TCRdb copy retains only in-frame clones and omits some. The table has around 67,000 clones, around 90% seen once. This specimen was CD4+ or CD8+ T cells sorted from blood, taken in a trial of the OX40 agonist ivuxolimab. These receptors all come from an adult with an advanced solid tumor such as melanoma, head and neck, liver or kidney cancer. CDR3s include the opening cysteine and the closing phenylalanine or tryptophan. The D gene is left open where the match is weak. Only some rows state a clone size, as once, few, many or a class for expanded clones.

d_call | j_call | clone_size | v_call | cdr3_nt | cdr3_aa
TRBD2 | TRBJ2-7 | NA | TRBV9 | TGTGCCAGCAGCCAAGGACTAGCGGGATCCTACGAGCAGTACTTC | CASSQGLAGSYEQYF
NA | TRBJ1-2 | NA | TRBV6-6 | TGTGCCAGCAGTTACTCACGGGACAATGGCTACACCTTC | CASSYSRDNGYTF
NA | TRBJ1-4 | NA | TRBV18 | TGTGCCAGCTCACCAGGTCTCGGGGAAAAACTGTTTTTT | CASSPGLGEKLFF
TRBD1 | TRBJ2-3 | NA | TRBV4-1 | TGCGCCAGCAGCCACAGCGGGACAGGGACCACAGATACGCAGTATTTT | CASSHSGTGTTDTQYF
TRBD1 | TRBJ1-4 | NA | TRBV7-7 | TGTGCCAGCAGCCTAGACAGGGACCCGTCAACTAATGAAAAACTGTTTTTT | CASSLDRDPSTNEKLFF
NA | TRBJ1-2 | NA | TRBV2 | TGTGCCAGCAGTGAGGGTCAGTGGGGCTACACCTTC | CASSEGQWGYTF
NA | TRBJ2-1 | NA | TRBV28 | TGTGCCAGCAGTTCGGGAAATTCGCCGAAACTCTTC | CASSSGNSPKLF
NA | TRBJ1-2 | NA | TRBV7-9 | TGTGCCAGCAGCTTAGGGGACTACTATGGCTACACCTTC | CASSLGDYYGYTF
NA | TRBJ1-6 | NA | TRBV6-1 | TGTGCCAGCAGTGACGTGGCAGGGACTAATTCACCCCTCCACTTT | CASSDVAGTNSPLHF
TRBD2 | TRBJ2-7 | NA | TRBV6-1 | TGTGCCAGCTTAGATAGCGGGAGGGCCCCCTACGAGCAGTACTTC | CASLDSGRAPYEQYF
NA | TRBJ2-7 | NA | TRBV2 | TGTGCCAGCAGTGAAGGAGTAGGTTCCTACGAGCAGTACTTC | CASSEGVGSYEQYF
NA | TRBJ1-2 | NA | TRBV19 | TGTGCCAGTAGTATCTCGTCGGGGGCAGGCGGCTACACCTTC | CASSISSGAGGYTF
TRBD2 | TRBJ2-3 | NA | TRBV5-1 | TGCGCCAGCAGCCCTGGGACTAGCGGGAGAGGAGATACGCAGTATTTT | CASSPGTSGRGDTQYF
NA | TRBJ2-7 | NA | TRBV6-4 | TGTGCCAGCAGTGACTCACATCCCGGGCTTAGCTCCTACGAGCAGTACTTC | CASSDSHPGLSSYEQYF
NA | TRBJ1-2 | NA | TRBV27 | TGTGCCAGCAGTTCAACCGGACAGATACGCTATGGCTACACCTTC | CASSSTGQIRYGYTF
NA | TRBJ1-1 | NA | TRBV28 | TGTGCCAGCAGTGCAGGGTGGGCTGAAGCTTTCTTT | CASSAGWAEAFF
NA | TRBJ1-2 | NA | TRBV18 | TGTGCCAGCTCACCGTCAGGACGGGAACCTAACTATGGCTACACCTTC | CASSPSGREPNYGYTF
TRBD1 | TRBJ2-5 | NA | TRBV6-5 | TGTGCCAGCAGTAAACTCTTGACAGGGGCCGAGACCCAGTACTTC | CASSKLLTGAETQYF
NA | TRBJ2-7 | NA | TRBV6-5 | TGTGCCAGCAGTTACTCCGGGCTGGGGGAGCAGTACTTC | CASSYSGLGEQYF
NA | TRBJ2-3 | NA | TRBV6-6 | TGTGCCAGCAGCAGCGGGACAGTCGGGCAGTATTTT | CASSSGTVGQYF
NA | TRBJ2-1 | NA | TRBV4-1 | TGCGCCAGCAGCCAAGTCGATTTAGGGTTTAGCTCCTACAATGAGCAGTTCTTC | CASSQVDLGFSSYNEQFF
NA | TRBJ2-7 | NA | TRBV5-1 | TGCGCCAGCAGCTTGTCGATGGGGGGAATGCAGTACTTC | CASSLSMGGMQYF
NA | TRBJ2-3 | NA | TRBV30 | TGTGCCTCCAGGATTCGTACAGATACGCAGTATTTT | CASRIRTDTQYF
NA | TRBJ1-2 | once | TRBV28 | TGTGCCAGCAGTAGGACATATTATGGCTACACCTTC | CASSRTYYGYTF
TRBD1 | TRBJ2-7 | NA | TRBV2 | TGTGCCAGCAGCCGTGACAGGGCTAACGAGCAGTACTTC | CASSRDRANEQYF
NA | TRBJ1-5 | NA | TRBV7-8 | TGTGCCAGCAGTCGAGAAGGGGCAGGTAATCAGCCCCAGCATTTT | CASSREGAGNQPQHF
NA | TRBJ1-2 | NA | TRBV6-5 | TGTGCCAGCAGTACCACAGGGTATGGCTACACCTTC | CASSTTGYGYTF
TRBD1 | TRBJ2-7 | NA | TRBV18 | TGTGCCAGCTCACTAGAACCTGGACAGGGGACATCCTACGAGCAGTACTTC | CASSLEPGQGTSYEQYF
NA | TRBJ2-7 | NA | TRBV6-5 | TGTGCCAGCAGCCCCGACAGCTCCTACGAGCAGTACTTC | CASSPDSSYEQYF
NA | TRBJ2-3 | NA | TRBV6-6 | TGTGCCAGCAGTTACCGAGAGGACAGACCCACAGATACGCAGTATTTT | CASSYREDRPTDTQYF
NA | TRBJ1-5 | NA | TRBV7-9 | TGTGCCAGCAGCAACCGGGACGGGGTCAATCAGCCCCAGCATTTT | CASSNRDGVNQPQHF
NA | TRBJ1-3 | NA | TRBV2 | TGTGCCAGCAGTGAAGCAATCGGCAGAGGAAACACCATATATTTT | CASSEAIGRGNTIYF
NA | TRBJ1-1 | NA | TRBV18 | TGTGCCAGCTCTCGACAGGTTCCCATGAACACTGAAGCTTTCTTT | CASSRQVPMNTEAFF
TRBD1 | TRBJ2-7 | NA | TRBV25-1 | TGTGCCAGCAGTGAATCCGGGACAGGGCTGTACGAGCAGTACTTC | CASSESGTGLYEQYF
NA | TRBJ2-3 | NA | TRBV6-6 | TGTGCCAGCAGAACAGAGAGCACAGATACGCAGTATTTT | CASRTESTDTQYF
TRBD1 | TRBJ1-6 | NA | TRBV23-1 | TGCGCCAGCAGTCAGCGGACAGGGTTCTATAATTCACCCCTCCACTTT | CASSQRTGFYNSPLHF
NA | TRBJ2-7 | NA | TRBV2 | TGTGCCAGCAGTGAACCCCTGGGGGACGAGCAGTACTTC | CASSEPLGDEQYF
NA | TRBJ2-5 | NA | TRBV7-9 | TGTGCCAGCAGCTTAGCGGCGGGGGCGGGAGAGACCCAGTACTTC | CASSLAAGAGETQYF
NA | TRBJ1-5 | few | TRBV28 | TGTGCCAGCGACTGGGCGGGTCAGCCCCAGCATTTT | CASDWAGQPQHF
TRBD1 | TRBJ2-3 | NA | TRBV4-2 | TGTGCCAGCAGCCATCAACAGGGGGTCACAGATACGCAGTATTTT | CASSHQQGVTDTQYF
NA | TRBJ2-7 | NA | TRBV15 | TGTGCCACCAGCAGGGGACTGGGTATTGGTCTCTACGAGCAGTACTTC | CATSRGLGIGLYEQYF
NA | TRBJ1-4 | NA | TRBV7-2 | TGTGCCAGCAGCTTGGGTCTAATGGGTGAAAAACTGTTTTTT | CASSLGLMGEKLFF
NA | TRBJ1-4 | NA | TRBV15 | TGTGCCACCAGCAGAGATCGTGGACGCAATGAAAAACTGTTTTTT | CATSRDRGRNEKLFF
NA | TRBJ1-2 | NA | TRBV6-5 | TGTGCCAGCATCAAATCCCGGGACGGTTATGGCTACACCTTC | CASIKSRDGYGYTF
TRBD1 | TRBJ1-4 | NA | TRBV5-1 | TGCGCCAGCAGCCCACAAGGGGGCGAGATTGGTGAAAAACTGTTTTTT | CASSPQGGEIGEKLFF
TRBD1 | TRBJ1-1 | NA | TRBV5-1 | TGCGCCAGCAGCCAGGGGGCGGGGGACACTGAAGCTTTCTTT | CASSQGAGDTEAFF
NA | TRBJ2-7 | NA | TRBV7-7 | TGTGCCAGCAGCTTAGGGCCCCACAACGGGGAGCAGTACTTC | CASSLGPHNGEQYF
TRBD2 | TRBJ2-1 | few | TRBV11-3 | TGTGCCAGCAGCGGGGGGACTAGCGGGATAAAGCAGTTCTTC | CASSGGTSGIKQFF
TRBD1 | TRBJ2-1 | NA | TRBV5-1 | TGCGCCAGCAGCTTGGGGACAGGGAGGATGAATGAGCAGTTCTTC | CASSLGTGRMNEQFF